The next 15 T cell receptor beta chains were all read from a single sample in a study of shared clonotypes between healthy human individuals. Generated by immunoSEQ multiplex PCR, the TCRdb table keeps only in-frame clones and is missing some. This table holds about 2.2 million clones, over 85% found once. CD45RO-negative, CCR7-selected cells formed the naive CD8 fraction, which excluded terminally differentiated effector memory CD45RA+ cells. Sequencing input: naive CD8+ T cells from PBMCs. These TCRs come from a man younger than 35 in good health. Some clones in this sample may be carry-over from other donors' samples.

The V and J genes are TRBV4-3 and TRBJ2-7, with TRBD1 matching over 8 bases. V gave up 1 base and J gave up 4 bases; unmatched junction bases: 12. Per the germline V gene, CDR1 is LGHNA and CDR2 is YSLEER. The CDR3 is 17 amino acids. CDR3 amino acids: CASSQAGVGRGLYEQYF. CDR3 nucleotide sequence: TGCGCCAGCAGCCAAGCGGGGGTGGGCAGGGGGCTATACGAGCAGTACTTC.

The chain links TRBV4-1 to TRBJ1-1, with D unresolved. The CDR3 is made up of 13 amino acids. Deletions cut 4 bases from V and 8 bases from J, with 14 bases between. Germline V gene sequence: CDR1 MGHRA, CDR2 YSYEKL. DNA of the CDR3: TGCGCCAGCAGCCTCGAATCCCGTGGAGAAGCTTTCTTT. Its translation is CASSLESRGEAFF.

The chain is built from TRBV5-5 and TRBJ2-5; the D gene is possibly TRBD1 (6 bases). The CDR3 is 15 amino acids. Germline V gene lookup returns CDR1 SGHKS and CDR2 YYEKEE (reference sequence). The V end lost 4 bases, the J end lost 1 base, and 14 bases lay between the germline ends. The DNA for the CDR3 is TGTGCCAGCAGCCCCAAGGGCAGGGGCCAAGAGACCCAGTACTTC. Translated: CASSPKGRGQETQYF.

This clone was counted once. The V gene is TRBV28, the J gene TRBJ1-2, with D tentatively TRBD1 (5 bases). The ends were cut back, 3 bases at V and 5 bases at J, with 10 bases in the middle. The CDR3 runs to 13 residues. Germline CDR1 is MDHEN and CDR2 is SYDVKM. Here the CDR3 DNA reads TGTGCCAGCAGTTTTCGGGGGAGGTATGGCTACACCTTC. Translated: CASSFRGRYGYTF.

The chain carries TRBV19 and TRBJ1-5; 7 bases are a match to TRBD1. The ends lost 9 bases at V and 5 bases at J; junction bases unmatched: 7. This CDR3 is built from 13 residues. Germline CDR1 and CDR2: LNHDA and SQIVND (reference sequence). CDR3: CASATGSHQPQHF. CDR3 sequence (DNA): TGTGCCAGCGCGACAGGGTCGCATCAGCCCCAGCATTTT.

This rearrangement joins TRBV27 to TRBJ1-2; D not certain. V dropped 5 bases and J dropped 5 bases, with 15 bases sitting between them. The germline gives CDR1 MNHEY, CDR2 SMNVEV (reference sequence). CDR3 size: 14 residues. Written as DNA, the CDR3 is TGTGCCAGCAGTCAATTAAGGGCAGGATATGGCTACACCTTC. Translation gives CASSQLRAGYGYTF.

This sequence joins TRBV27 and TRBJ2-3, with 8 positions matching TRBD2. The V and J ends lost 6 bases and 4 bases, in that order; junction bases with no gene match: 6. Germline V lookup: CDR1 MNHEY, CDR2 SMNVEV (reference sequence). This CDR3 has 14 amino acids. CDR3 loop: CASRTGGAADTQYF. The CDR3 DNA reads TGTGCCAGCAGGACCGGGGGGGCGGCAGATACGCAGTATTTT.

The chain carries TRBV7-9 and TRBJ2-3; D is perhaps TRBD2 (5 bases). This CDR3 is 15 amino acids long. V lost 5 bases, J lost 4 bases, and 16 bases lay in between. In germline, CDR1 is SEHNR, CDR2 FQNEAQ (reference sequence). CDR3 sequence (DNA): TGTGCCAGCAGCCCCCGTGGTAGCGATGCAGATACGCAGTATTTT. Protein: CASSPRGSDADTQYF.

Remarks on this clone: The sample contains more than one DNA sequence encoding this CDR3. The chain recombines TRBV4-3 with TRBJ2-5; D is unresolved. The CDR3 is 13 amino acids. Germline assignment: CDR1 LGHNA and CDR2 YSLEER. Trimming removed 0 bases from V and 1 base from J, with 3 bases in between. The CDR3 region is CASSQDLQETQYF. The CDR3 bases are TGCGCCAGCAGCCAAGACCTCCAAGAGACCCAGTACTTC.

V gene TRBV9 combines with J gene TRBJ2-7; no clear D. Trimming left V 0 bases short and J 3 bases short, with 7 bases between. The CDR3 contains 13 residues. In germline, CDR1 is SGDLS, CDR2 YYNGEE. CDR3 bases: TGTGCCAGCAGCGTAGGGTCCAACTACGAGCAGTACTTC. This encodes CASSVGSNYEQYF.

The chain joins TRBV10-3 to TRBJ1-1; TRBD1 is a possible D gene (6 bases). Germline CDR1 ENHRY, CDR2 SYGVKD. CDR3 length: 13 amino acids. V lost 3 bases and J lost 3, with 8 bases in between. The CDR3 sequence: CAISDRGYTEAFF. In DNA form, the CDR3 reads TGTGCCATCAGTGACAGGGGCTACACTGAAGCTTTCTTT.

This clone was detected once. The CDR3 protein is CASRDPNTEAFF. CDR3 nucleotide sequence: TGTGCCAGCAGGGACCCTAACACTGAAGCTTTCTTT. V usage is TRBV19 and J usage is TRBJ1-1, with D maybe TRBD1 (5 bases). The germline CDR1 and CDR2 sequences are LNHDA and SQIVND (reference sequence). This CDR3 is built from 12 residues. Deletions cut 9 bases from V and 2 bases from J, with 10 bases between.

The V gene is TRBV28, the J gene TRBJ2-7, with TRBD1 identical over 7 bases. The trim removed 2 bases at V and 4 bases at J, leaving 5 bases unmatched. Germline V gives CDR1 MDHEN, CDR2 SYDVKM. This CDR3 contains 14 residues. For the CDR3, the DNA is TGTGCCAGCAGTTTAATGGGACAGCTATACGAGCAGTACTTC. Encoded protein: CASSLMGQLYEQYF.

The V gene is TRBV6-6, the J gene TRBJ2-7; D ambiguous. In germline, CDR1 is MNHNY, CDR2 SVGAGI (reference sequence). The V and J ends lost 0 bases and 0 bases respectively, with 9 bases between them. This CDR3 comprises 15 residues. In DNA form, the CDR3 reads TGTGCCAGCAGTTACTCTATGCAGGACTCCTACGAGCAGTACTTC. Its translation is CASSYSMQDSYEQYF.

The V gene is TRBV6-5, the J gene TRBJ2-1; 9 bases agree with TRBD1. The junction had 8 bases not matched to a gene; V was cut back by 4 bases and J by 4 bases. This CDR3 is 16 amino acids long. The germline CDR1 and CDR2 sequences are MNHEY and SVGAGI. This CDR3 is CASSSPGGTGYNEQFF. The CDR3 DNA sequence: TGTGCCAGCAGTTCGCCCGGCGGGACAGGGTACAATGAGCAGTTCTTC.